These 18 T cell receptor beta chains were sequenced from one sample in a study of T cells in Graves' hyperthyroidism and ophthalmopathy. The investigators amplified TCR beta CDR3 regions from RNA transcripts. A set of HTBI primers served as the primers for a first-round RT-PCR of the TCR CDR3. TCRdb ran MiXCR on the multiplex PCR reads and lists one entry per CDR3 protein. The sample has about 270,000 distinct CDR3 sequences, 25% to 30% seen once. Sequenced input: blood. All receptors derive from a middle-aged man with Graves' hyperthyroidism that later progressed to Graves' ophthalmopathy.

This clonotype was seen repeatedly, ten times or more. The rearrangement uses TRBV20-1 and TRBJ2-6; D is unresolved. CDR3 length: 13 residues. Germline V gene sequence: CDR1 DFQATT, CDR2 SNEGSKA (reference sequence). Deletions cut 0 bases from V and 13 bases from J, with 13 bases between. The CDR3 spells CSAREAAAAVLTF. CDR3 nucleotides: TGCAGTGCTAGAGAGGCAGCTGCCGCGGTCCTGACTTTC.

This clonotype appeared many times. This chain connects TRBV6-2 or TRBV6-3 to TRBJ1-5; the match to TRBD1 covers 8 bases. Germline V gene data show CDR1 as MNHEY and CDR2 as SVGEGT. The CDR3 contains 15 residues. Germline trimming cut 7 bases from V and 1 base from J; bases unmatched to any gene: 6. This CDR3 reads CASINRGGSNQPQHF. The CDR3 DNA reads TGTGCCAGCATCAACAGGGGGGGAAGCAATCAGCCCCAGCATTTT.

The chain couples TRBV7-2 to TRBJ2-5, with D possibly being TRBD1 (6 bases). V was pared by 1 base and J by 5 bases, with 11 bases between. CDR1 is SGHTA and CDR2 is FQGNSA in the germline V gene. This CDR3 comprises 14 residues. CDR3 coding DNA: TGTGCCAGCAGCTTAGGTTCCCAGGGGGAGACCCAGTACTTC. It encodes CASSLGSQGETQYF.

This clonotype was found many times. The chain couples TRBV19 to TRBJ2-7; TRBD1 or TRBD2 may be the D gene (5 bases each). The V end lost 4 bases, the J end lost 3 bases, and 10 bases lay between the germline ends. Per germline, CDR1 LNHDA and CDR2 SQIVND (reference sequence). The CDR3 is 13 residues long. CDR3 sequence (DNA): TGTGCCAGTAGTACAGGGAGACGCTACGAGCAGTACTTC. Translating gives CASSTGRRYEQYF. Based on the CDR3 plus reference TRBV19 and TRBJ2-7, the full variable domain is DGGITQSPKYLFRKEGQNVTLSCEQNLNHDAMYWYRQDPGQGLRLIYYSQIVNDFQKGDIAEGYSVSREKKESFPLTVTSAQKNPTAFYLCASSTGRRYEQYFGPGTRLTVT.

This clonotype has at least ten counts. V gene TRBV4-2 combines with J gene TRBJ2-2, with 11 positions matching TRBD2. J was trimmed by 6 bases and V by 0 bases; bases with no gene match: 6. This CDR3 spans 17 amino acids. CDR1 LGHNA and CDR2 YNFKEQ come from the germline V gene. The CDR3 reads CASSQEFTSGSAGELFF. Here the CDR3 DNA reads TGTGCCAGCAGCCAAGAGTTTACTAGCGGGAGTGCCGGGGAGCTGTTTTTT.

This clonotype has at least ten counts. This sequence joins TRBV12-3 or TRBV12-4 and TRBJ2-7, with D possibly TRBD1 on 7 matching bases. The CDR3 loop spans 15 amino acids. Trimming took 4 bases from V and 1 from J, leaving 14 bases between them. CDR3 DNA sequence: TGTGCCAGCAGTTCAGGGGGAGGAGGTTCCTACGAGCAGTACTTC. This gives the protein CASSSGGGGSYEQYF.

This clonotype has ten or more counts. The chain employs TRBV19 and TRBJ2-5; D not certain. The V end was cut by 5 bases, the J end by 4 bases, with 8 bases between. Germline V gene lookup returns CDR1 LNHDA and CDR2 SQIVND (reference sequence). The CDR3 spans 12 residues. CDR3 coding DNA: TGTGCCAGTAGTCCCCCGGGAGAGACCCAGTACTTC. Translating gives CASSPPGETQYF. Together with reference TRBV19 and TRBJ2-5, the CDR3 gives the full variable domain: DGGITQSPKYLFRKEGQNVTLSCEQNLNHDAMYWYRQDPGQGLRLIYYSQIVNDFQKGDIAEGYSVSREKKESFPLTVTSAQKNPTAFYLCASSPPGETQYFGPGTRLLVL.

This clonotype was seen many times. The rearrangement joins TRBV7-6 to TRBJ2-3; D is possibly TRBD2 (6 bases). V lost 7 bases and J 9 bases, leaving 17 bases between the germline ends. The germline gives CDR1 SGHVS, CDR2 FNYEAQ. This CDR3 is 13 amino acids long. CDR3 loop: CASTAGGKGTQYF. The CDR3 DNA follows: TGTGCCAGCACCGCCGGCGGGAAGGGAACGCAGTATTTT.

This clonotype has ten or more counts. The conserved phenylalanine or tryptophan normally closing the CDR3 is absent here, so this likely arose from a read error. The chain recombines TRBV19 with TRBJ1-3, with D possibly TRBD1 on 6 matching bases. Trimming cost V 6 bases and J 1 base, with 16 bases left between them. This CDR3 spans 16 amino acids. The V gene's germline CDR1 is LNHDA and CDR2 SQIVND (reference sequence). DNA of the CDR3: TGTGCCAGTAGACCTCAACAGGGAAATTCTGGAAACACCATATATATT. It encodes CASRPQQGNSGNTIYI.

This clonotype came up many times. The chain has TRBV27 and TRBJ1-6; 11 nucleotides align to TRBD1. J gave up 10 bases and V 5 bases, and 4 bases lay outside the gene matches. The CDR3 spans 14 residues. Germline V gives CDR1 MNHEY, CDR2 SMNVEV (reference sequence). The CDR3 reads CASSPGTGGSPLHF. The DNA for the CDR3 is TGTGCCAGCAGTCCCGGGACAGGGGGGTCACCCCTCCACTTT.

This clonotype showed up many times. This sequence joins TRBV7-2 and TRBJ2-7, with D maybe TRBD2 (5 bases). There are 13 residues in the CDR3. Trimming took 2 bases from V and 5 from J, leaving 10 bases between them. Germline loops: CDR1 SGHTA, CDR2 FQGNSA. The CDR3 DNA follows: TGTGCCAGCAGCTTATCTAGCCGGCACGAGCAGTACTTC. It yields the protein CASSLSSRHEQYF.

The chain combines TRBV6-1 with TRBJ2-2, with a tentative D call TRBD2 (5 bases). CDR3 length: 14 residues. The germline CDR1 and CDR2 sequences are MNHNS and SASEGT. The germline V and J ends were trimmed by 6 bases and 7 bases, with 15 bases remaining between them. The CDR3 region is CASRNRKRGGELFF. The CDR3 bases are TGTGCCAGCAGAAACAGAAAACGGGGCGGGGAGCTGTTTTTT.

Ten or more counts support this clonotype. CDR3 protein: CASSLGPIGGTEAFF. The CDR3 nucleotides are TGCGCCAGCAGCTTGGGACCAATAGGGGGTACTGAAGCTTTCTTT. The chain recombines TRBV5-1 with TRBJ1-1; possibly TRBD1 for D (6 bases). The CDR3 runs to 15 residues. The ends were cut back, 0 bases at V and 5 bases at J, with 14 bases in the middle. The V gene's germline CDR1 is SGHRS and CDR2 YFSETQ.

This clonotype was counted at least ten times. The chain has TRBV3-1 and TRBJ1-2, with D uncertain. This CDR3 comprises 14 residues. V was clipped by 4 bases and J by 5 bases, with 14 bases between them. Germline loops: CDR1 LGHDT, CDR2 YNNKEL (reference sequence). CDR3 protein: CASSRPLKLYGYTF. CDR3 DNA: TGTGCCAGCAGCCGACCTTTAAAACTATATGGCTACACCTTC.

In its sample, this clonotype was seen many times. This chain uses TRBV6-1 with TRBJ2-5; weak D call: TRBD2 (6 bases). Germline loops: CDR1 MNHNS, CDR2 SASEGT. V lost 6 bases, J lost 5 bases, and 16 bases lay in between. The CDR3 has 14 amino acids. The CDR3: CASRRGTARETQYF. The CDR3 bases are TGTGCCAGCAGACGCGGGACTGCCAGGGAGACCCAGTACTTC.

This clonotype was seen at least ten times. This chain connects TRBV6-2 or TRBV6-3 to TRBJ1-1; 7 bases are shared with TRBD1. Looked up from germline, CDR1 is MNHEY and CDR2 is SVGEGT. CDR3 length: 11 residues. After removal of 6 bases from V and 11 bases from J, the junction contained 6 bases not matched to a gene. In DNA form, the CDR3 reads TGTGCCAGCAGCGACAGGGTAGGCGCTTTCTTT. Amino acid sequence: CASSDRVGAFF.

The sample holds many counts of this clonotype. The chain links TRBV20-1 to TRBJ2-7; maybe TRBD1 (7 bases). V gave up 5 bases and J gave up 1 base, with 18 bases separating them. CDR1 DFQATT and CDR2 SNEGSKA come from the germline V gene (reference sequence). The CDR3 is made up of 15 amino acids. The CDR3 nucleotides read TGCAGTGCTCGAGGGGGGACAGTGCAATCCTACGAGCAGTACTTC. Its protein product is CSARGGTVQSYEQYF.

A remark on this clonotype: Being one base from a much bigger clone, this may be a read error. The DNA for the CDR3 is TGTGCCAGCAGTTCCCCCTCGGGGGCGCTCACTGAAGCTCTCTTT. Translating gives CASSSPSGALTEALF. V and J are TRBV28 and TRBJ1-1, with D possibly TRBD1 on 6 matching bases. Per the germline V gene, CDR1 is MDHEN and CDR2 is SYDVKM. CDR3 size: 15 residues.